The sequence of this T cell receptor beta chain was determined in a study of blood T cell repertoires in COVID-19. Regarding this clone: This CDR3 is also generated by other DNA sequences in the sample.

Cohort allocation depended upon clinical history that participants reported. In the authors' workflow: Researchers report that nucleated cell counts were estimated from reference gene primer amplification. Repertoires were generated with immunoSEQ multiplex PCR, while TCRdb's copy carries only in-frame clones and drops some. The V and J calls and the clone size are those of that table, but D and trimming were determined from the DNA. The table includes roughly 190,000 clones, around 80% detected once. V was trimmed by 2 bases and J by 3 bases, leaving 8 bases between them. The CDR3 covers 14 residues. CDR1 MDHEN and CDR2 SYDVKM come from the germline V gene.

Sequences were obtained from PBMCs or T cells enriched from blood (not recorded which). The receptor comes from a woman between 45 and 60 years old with acute COVID-19. The chain joins TRBV28 to TRBJ1-3; a possible D gene is TRBD1 (5 bases). For the CDR3, the DNA is TGTGCCAGCAGTTTACAGGGTAGTGGAAACACCATATATTTT. Translation: CASSLQGSGNTIYF.